These 7 T cell receptor beta chains were all obtained from the same sample, sequenced in a study of T cells in Graves' hyperthyroidism and ophthalmopathy. TCR beta CDR3 regions were amplified from RNA transcripts. With the HTBI primer set, the TCR CDR3 went through a first round of RT-PCR. Each CDR3 protein is one row after TCRdb ran MiXCR on the multiplex PCR reads. This sample yields roughly 800,000 distinct CDR3 sequences, of which roughly 40% are seen a single time; 8.9% belongs to the top ten. The specimen sequenced was blood. These receptors originate from a man between 18 and 29 years old with Graves' hyperthyroidism.

This clonotype was observed many times. The chain couples TRBV29-1 to TRBJ2-7; 8 bases are shared with TRBD1. This CDR3 region has 14 residues. Germline V gene data show CDR1 as SQVTM and CDR2 as ANQGSEA. V was pared by 2 bases and J by 4 bases, with 7 bases of the junction left unmatched. CDR3 amino acids: CSVERGQGTYEQYF. CDR3 in DNA: TGCAGCGTTGAACGTGGACAGGGAACGTACGAGCAGTACTTC.

The rearrangement joins TRBV2 to TRBJ2-5, with TRBD2 identical over 9 bases. Germline V gene lookup returns CDR1 SNHLY and CDR2 FYNNEI. V shed 7 bases, J shed 2 bases, and the junction held 11 bases outside the gene matches. CDR3 length: 16 amino acids. DNA for the CDR3: TGTGCCAGCATCCCGAAGGGGGGACTAGCACAAGAGACCCAGTACTTC. It is translated as CASIPKGGLAQETQYF.

This clonotype appeared a few times. The junction differs from germline at one of its ends, possibly a read error. The rearrangement uses TRBV10-3 and TRBJ1-5; D remains unclear. This CDR3 region has 14 residues. The germline gives CDR1 ENHRY, CDR2 SYGVKD. The CDR3 region is CASSDNIGYQPQHF. Here the CDR3 DNA reads TGTGCCAGCAGTGATAACATCGGATATCAGCCCCAGCATTTT.

The rearrangement joins TRBV27 to TRBJ1-1; unclear D gene. Per germline, CDR1 MNHEY and CDR2 SMNVEV (reference sequence). V lost 8 bases, J lost 3 bases, and 13 bases lay in between. The length of the CDR3 is 13 residues. This CDR3 is CASRRSRDTEAFF. Here the CDR3 DNA reads TGTGCCAGCCGGAGAAGTAGGGACACTGAAGCTTTCTTT.

The rearrangement joins TRBV12-3 or TRBV12-4 to TRBJ1-2; 10 nucleotides agree with TRBD1. Trimming cost V 7 bases and J 0 bases; bases outside gene matches: 5. The CDR3 covers 15 residues. CDR3 sequence: CASKGQGLANYGYTF. The CDR3 nucleotides read TGTGCCAGCAAGGGACAGGGGTTAGCTAACTATGGCTACACCTTC.

To note about this clonotype: Because the CDR3 is missing its conserved closing phenylalanine or tryptophan, this is likely a read error. CDR3 bases: TGTGCCAGCAGCCCCCCTAGCGCCCTGACAGGGCGGGAGACCCAGTACCTC. Protein: CASSPPSALTGRETQYL. V usage is TRBV7-9 and J usage is TRBJ2-5; D is possibly TRBD1 (7 bases). Germline V lookup: CDR1 SEHNR, CDR2 FQNEAQ (reference sequence). With 5 bases removed from V and 5 bases from J, the gap between germline ends came to 24 bases. CDR3 length equals 17 residues.

A few counts support this clonotype. The junction and the germline gene differ at one end; a read error may be behind it. The J gene is TRBJ1-5, the V gene TRBV10-3; D ambiguous. CDR3 length: 14 amino acids. Germline V lookup: CDR1 ENHRY, CDR2 SYGVKD. CDR3 bases: TGTGCCAGCAGTAGGAGGAATAGCAATCAGCCCCAGCATTTT. Protein product: CASSRRNSNQPQHF.